These T cell receptor beta chains were read from a single sample in a study of sequential checkpoint blockade in melanoma. Sequencing used immunoSEQ multiplex PCR; TCRdb keeps in-frame clones, though not all of them. Among under 25,000 clones listed, under 85% were seen once. Sequencing was performed on CD8+ T cells sorted from blood (inferred from file names), taken from a patient given nivolumab and ipilimumab in sequence. The receptors derive from a human donor with melanoma. Each CDR3 is given without its conserved first and last residue. Size tells how often a clone was seen (once, few, many) or the class of an expanded clone, and some rows leave it out.

clone size	J gene	V gene	CDR3 protein
-	TRBJ2-7	TRBV10-3	AIGTSYDEQY
-	TRBJ1-2	TRBV5-5	ASSRTEEKNGYT
-	TRBJ1-2	TRBV23-1	ASSQYPNRGSDYGYT
-	TRBJ1-5	TRBV19	ATQGENQPQH
-	TRBJ2-7	TRBV7-9	ASSSKGGGGFYEQY
-	TRBJ2-7	TRBV7-9	ASSFGPGGNYEQY
-	TRBJ2-7	TRBV10-3	AISEAGTGGVEQY
-	TRBJ2-7	TRBV30	AFLPGQGYEQY
-	TRBJ1-4	TRBV13	ASSSRQGGDEKLF
-	TRBJ2-7	TRBV11-1	ASSSSREQY
few	TRBJ2-7	TRBV7-9	ASSHKLGDYEQY
-	TRBJ1-1	TRBV5-6	ASSQGTASRKAF
-	TRBJ2-7	TRBV5-1	ASSPSGLPYEQY
-	-	TRBV28	ASSWVADLRPYEQY
-	TRBJ2-7	TRBV28	ASSRDRSELVPRYEQY
-	TRBJ2-7	TRBV25-1	ASSDGLFPYEQY
-	TRBJ1-2	TRBV5-5	ASSPGGAMGGYT
-	TRBJ2-3	TRBV5-1	ASSLLRAADTQY
-	TRBJ2-1	TRBV27	ASSPFPPRGRASSYNEQF
-	TRBJ2-7	TRBV19	ASSISSEYEQY
-	TRBJ1-1	TRBV7-2	AVDRENTEAF
few	TRBJ2-7	TRBV28	ASSGDRHYEQY
-	TRBJ2-7	TRBV2	ASSEWGADSYEQY
once	TRBJ2-7	TRBV27	ASRDDAGALNPYEQY
-	TRBJ2-6	TRBV28	ASSLDNSGANVLT
-	TRBJ1-1	TRBV7-8	ASSSGSRTGNTEAF
-	TRBJ2-7	TRBV4-1	ASSQDREQGSYEQY
-	TRBJ1-1	TRBV18	ASSPLGPLDEAF
few	TRBJ1-2	TRBV29-1	SVPDGVYGYT
few	TRBJ2-7	TRBV7-9	ASSLSNYEQY
few	TRBJ2-7	TRBV9	ASSVEGGPREQY
few	TRBJ2-7	TRBV4-2	ASSGGQGVTYEQY
-	TRBJ2-7	TRBV7-9	ASSLAGTGPEQY
-	TRBJ1-2	TRBV19	ASSPGRWSYT
-	TRBJ1-5	TRBV6-6	ASSSGGDGNQPQH
once	TRBJ2-7	TRBV7-9	ASSQLAGSAYEQY
-	TRBJ2-7	TRBV4-1	ASSFGTGGNYEQY
-	TRBJ2-7	TRBV2	ASSGDRSYEQY
-	TRBJ1-5	TRBV19	ASSIDGEGTQPQH
-	-	TRBV28	ASSFGTGGGNEQY
-	TRBJ2-7	TRBV28	ASSRQGWGSYEQY
-	TRBJ1-4	TRBV7-9	ASSSSSDTNEKLF
-	TRBJ2-7	TRBV9	ASSQDRSGYEQY
-	TRBJ1-2	TRBV6-5	ASSYSTGAGYT
once	TRBJ2-7	TRBV27	ASRSTGSYEQY
-	TRBJ2-7	TRBV9	ASSEGGGSSYEQY